In this sample, the clone carrying this TCR beta chain turned up a few times. Per germline, CDR1 DFQATT and CDR2 SNEGSKA (reference sequence). The CDR3 has 14 residues. Trimming removed 3 bases from V and 3 bases from J, with 15 bases in between. Original data processing: Reference gene primers were amplified, and this amplification served to estimate nucleated cell counts. TCRdb keeps only in-frame clones here, not all; method: immunoSEQ multiplex PCR. That table gives V, J and clone size, and the DNA gave D and trimming. This sample has some 230,000 clones; roughly four fifths occur once, and the top ten carry approximately 15%. The data originate from a study of blood T cell repertoires in COVID-19. Study-wide background: The study drew acute and convalescent COVID-19 samples from the United States, Italy and Spain. Sample material is recorded as cDNA or gDNA derived from T cells, B-cell-depleted T cells, or PBMCs.

Living in about two dozen US areas, the participants were between about 18 and 100 years of age. This sequence joins TRBV20-1 and TRBJ2-7; TRBD2 might be the D (6 bases). The sequence was obtained from a man between 35 and 55 years old who had recovered from COVID-19. The sequenced material came from PBMCs or T cells enriched from blood (not recorded which). In DNA, the CDR3 is TGCAGTGCTAGTGACCCGACGGGAGTCTACGAGCAGTACTTC. Protein: CSASDPTGVYEQYF.